The sequence of this TCR beta chain was determined in a study of regulatory T cells in long-lasting Graves disease. General study results and limits: There was favoring of TRBV28, TRBJ1-2 and TRBJ2-5 in persistent disease.

This clonotype was found many times. Its antigen is unidentified. Described time point: newly diagnosed GD, antithyroid drugs for less than 3 months. Scientists built the TCR library using RNA that was extracted from PBMCs. Arm-PCR of CDR3 regions and iRepertoire HTBI primers were used to build TCR beta libraries. Authors' methods: About 60 TRBV and about 14 TRBJ segments were identified across samples. TCRdb reprocessed the multiplex PCR reads with MiXCR, giving one entry per CDR3 protein. The V and J calls follow TCRdb's processing rather than the paper's. The sample yields 530,000 or so distinct CDR3 sequences, about 16% seen once. This CDR3 is built from 14 residues. V was trimmed by 4 bases and J by 7 bases, leaving 15 bases between them. Germline CDR1 is SGHRS and CDR2 is YFSETQ. In addition, the sample was reused for a study of T cells in Graves' hyperthyroidism and ophthalmopathy. This second study notes: The study enrolled patients aged 18 to 65 with newly diagnosed hyperthyroidism of under 2 months' duration.

The rearrangement uses TRBV5-1 and TRBJ2-1, with a possible D match to TRBD2 (5 bases). Here the sequenced sample was peripheral blood mononuclear cells (PBMCs), taken at new diagnosis, from a patient treated with antithyroid drugs. The sequence was collected from a man between 18 and 29 years old with Graves disease. For the CDR3, the DNA is TGCGCCAGCAGCCCCCGGGAAGGGCATAATGAGCAGTTCTTC. Amino acids: CASSPREGHNEQFF.